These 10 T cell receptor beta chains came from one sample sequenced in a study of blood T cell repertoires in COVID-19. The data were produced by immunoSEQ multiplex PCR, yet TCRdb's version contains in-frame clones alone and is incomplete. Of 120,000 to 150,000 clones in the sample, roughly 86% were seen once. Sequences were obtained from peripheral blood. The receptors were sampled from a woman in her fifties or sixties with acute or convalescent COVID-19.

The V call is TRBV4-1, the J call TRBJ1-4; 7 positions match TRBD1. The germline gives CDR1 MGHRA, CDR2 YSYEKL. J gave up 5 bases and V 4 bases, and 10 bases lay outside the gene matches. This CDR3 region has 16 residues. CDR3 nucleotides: TGCGCCAGCAGCCGGGTCGAGGGGGCCGTAAATGAAAAACTGTTTTTT. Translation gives CASSRVEGAVNEKLFF.

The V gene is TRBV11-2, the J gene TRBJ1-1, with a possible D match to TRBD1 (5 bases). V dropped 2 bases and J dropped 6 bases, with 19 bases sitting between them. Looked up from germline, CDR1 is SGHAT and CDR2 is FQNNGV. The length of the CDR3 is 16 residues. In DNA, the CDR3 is TGTGCCAGCAGCTTAAGGGGAATGGGTGGATTCGCTGAAGCTTTCTTT. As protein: CASSLRGMGGFAEAFF.

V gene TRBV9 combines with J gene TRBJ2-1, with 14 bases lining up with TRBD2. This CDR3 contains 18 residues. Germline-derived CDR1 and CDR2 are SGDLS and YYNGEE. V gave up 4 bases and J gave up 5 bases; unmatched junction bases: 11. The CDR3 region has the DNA TGTGCCAGCAGCTCCGGGACTAGCGGGAGAATTGGGGACAATGAGCAGTTCTTC. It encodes CASSSGTSGRIGDNEQFF.

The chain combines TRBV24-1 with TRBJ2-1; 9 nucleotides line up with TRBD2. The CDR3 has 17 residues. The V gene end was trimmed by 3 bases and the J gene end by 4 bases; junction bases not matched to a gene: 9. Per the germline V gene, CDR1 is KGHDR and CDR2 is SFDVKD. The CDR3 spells CATSDPKAGGLYNEQFF. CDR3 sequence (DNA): TGTGCCACCAGTGATCCTAAAGCGGGAGGCCTATACAATGAGCAGTTCTTC.

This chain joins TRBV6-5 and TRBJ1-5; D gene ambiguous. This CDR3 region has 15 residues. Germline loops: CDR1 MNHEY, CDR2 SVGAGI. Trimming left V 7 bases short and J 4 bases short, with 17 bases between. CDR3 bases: TGTGCCAGCACCACACTACCGGTTGGGAATCAGCCCCAGCATTTT. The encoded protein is CASTTLPVGNQPQHF.

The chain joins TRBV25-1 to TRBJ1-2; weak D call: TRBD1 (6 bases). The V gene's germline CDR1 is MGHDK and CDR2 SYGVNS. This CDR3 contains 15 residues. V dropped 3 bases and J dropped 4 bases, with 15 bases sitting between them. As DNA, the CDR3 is TGTGCCAGCAGTGATTACGGGGCAGGGGTCTATGGCTACACCTTC. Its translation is CASSDYGAGVYGYTF.

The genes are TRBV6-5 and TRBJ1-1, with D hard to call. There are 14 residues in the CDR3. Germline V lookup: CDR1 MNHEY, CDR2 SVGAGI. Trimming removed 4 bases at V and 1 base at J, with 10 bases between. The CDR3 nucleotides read TGTGCCAGCAGTTCAAGACACCCGAACACTGAAGCTTTCTTT. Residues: CASSSRHPNTEAFF.

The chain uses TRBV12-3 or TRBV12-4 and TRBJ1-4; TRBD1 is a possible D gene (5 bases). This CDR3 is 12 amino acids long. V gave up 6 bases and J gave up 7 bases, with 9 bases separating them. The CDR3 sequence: CASRQEGEKLFF. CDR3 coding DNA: TGTGCCAGCAGACAGGAGGGTGAAAAACTGTTTTTT.

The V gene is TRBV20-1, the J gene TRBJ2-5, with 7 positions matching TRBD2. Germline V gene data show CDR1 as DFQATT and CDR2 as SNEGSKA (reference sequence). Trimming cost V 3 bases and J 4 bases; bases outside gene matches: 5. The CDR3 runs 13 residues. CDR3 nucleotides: TGCAGTGCTAGTAGGACTAGTAGAGAGACCCAGTACTTC. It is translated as CSASRTSRETQYF.

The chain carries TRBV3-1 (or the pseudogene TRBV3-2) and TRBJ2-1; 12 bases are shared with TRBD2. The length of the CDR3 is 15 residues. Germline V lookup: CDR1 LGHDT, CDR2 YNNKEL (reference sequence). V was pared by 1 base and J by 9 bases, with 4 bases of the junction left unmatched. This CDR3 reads CASSQGASGGAEQFF. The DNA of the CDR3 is TGTGCCAGCAGCCAAGGAGCTAGCGGGGGGGCTGAGCAGTTCTTC.